A selection of T cell receptor beta chains follows, all from one sample in a study of early T cells in non-severe SARS-CoV-2 infection. In TCRdb, the 5' RACE reads were re-called with MiXCR into one record per CDR3 protein. This table has more than 60,000 distinct CDR3 sequences, roughly 13% appearing once. The source material was whole blood. These receptors were obtained from an adult who was a healthcare worker with PCR-confirmed SARS-CoV-2 infection or an uninfected control (not recorded which). CDR3s leave out the opening cysteine and the closing phenylalanine or tryptophan. D genes are given only for firm matches.

d_gene: .; j_gene: TRBJ2-1; v_gene: TRBV6-2/TRBV6-3; CDR3aa: ASSYGRIEQF
d_gene: TRBD2; j_gene: TRBJ2-6; v_gene: TRBV28; CDR3aa: ASRMEAGAGANVLT
d_gene: TRBD1; j_gene: TRBJ2-7; v_gene: TRBV6-5; CDR3aa: ASSFLTGLVGYEQY
d_gene: TRBD1; j_gene: TRBJ2-7; v_gene: TRBV20-1; CDR3aa: SARVTGAFHEQY
d_gene: .; j_gene: TRBJ2-7; v_gene: TRBV29-1; CDR3aa: SVDRDDYEQY
d_gene: TRBD2; j_gene: TRBJ2-7; v_gene: TRBV6-5; CDR3aa: ASSTTSGSYEQY
d_gene: .; j_gene: TRBJ1-1; v_gene: TRBV14; CDR3aa: ASSQAQGFTEAF
d_gene: .; j_gene: TRBJ1-1; v_gene: TRBV7-6; CDR3aa: ASSLNAGANEAF
d_gene: .; j_gene: TRBJ1-2; v_gene: TRBV28; CDR3aa: ASSRTNYGYT
d_gene: .; j_gene: TRBJ1-5; v_gene: TRBV7-2; CDR3aa: ASSLVGGYSNQPQH
d_gene: TRBD2; j_gene: TRBJ2-1; v_gene: TRBV20-1; CDR3aa: SAVWTSGTDEQF
d_gene: .; j_gene: TRBJ2-3; v_gene: TRBV6-6; CDR3aa: ASRGPSILDTQY
d_gene: .; j_gene: TRBJ1-6; v_gene: TRBV28; CDR3aa: ASSPIPGRSLH
d_gene: .; j_gene: TRBJ1-1; v_gene: TRBV13; CDR3aa: ASSPDEDEAF
d_gene: .; j_gene: TRBJ2-1; v_gene: TRBV9; CDR3aa: ASSVMPSVGDEQF
d_gene: .; j_gene: TRBJ2-7; v_gene: TRBV28; CDR3aa: ASSLASSIAYEQY
d_gene: .; j_gene: TRBJ1-5; v_gene: TRBV3-1; CDR3aa: ASSQGAGVGQPQH
d_gene: .; j_gene: TRBJ2-2; v_gene: TRBV7-9; CDR3aa: ASSLPGRGELF
d_gene: TRBD2; j_gene: TRBJ2-1; v_gene: TRBV7-6; CDR3aa: ASSLAASGNEQF
d_gene: .; j_gene: TRBJ2-5; v_gene: TRBV28; CDR3aa: ASSPPPAGETQY
d_gene: .; j_gene: TRBJ2-1; v_gene: TRBV29-1; CDR3aa: SVAQKYNEQF
d_gene: .; j_gene: TRBJ2-2; v_gene: TRBV11-2; CDR3aa: ASRPVGRELF
d_gene: .; j_gene: TRBJ2-6; v_gene: TRBV3-1; CDR3aa: ASSQVSGANVLT
d_gene: TRBD2; j_gene: TRBJ2-1; v_gene: TRBV28; CDR3aa: ASRGSGGLAGGSANEQF
d_gene: .; j_gene: TRBJ1-2; v_gene: TRBV6-5; CDR3aa: ASSSSGTRSYGYT
d_gene: .; j_gene: TRBJ1-1; v_gene: TRBV29-1; CDR3aa: SVELPGEAF
d_gene: .; j_gene: TRBJ1-3; v_gene: TRBV3-1; CDR3aa: ASSQGWGNTIY
d_gene: .; j_gene: TRBJ2-3; v_gene: TRBV7-7; CDR3aa: ASSPGGPEGTQY
d_gene: .; j_gene: TRBJ1-1; v_gene: TRBV15; CDR3aa: ATSSPSEGEAF
d_gene: TRBD1; j_gene: TRBJ2-7; v_gene: TRBV20-1; CDR3aa: SAFTGGNYEQY
d_gene: .; j_gene: TRBJ1-2; v_gene: TRBV12-3/TRBV12-4; CDR3aa: ASSLGYTGYT
d_gene: TRBD2; j_gene: TRBJ2-1; v_gene: TRBV5-3; CDR3aa: ARRAGGPNEQF
d_gene: .; j_gene: TRBJ2-1; v_gene: TRBV7-3; CDR3aa: ASSLSASSYNEQF
d_gene: .; j_gene: TRBJ2-5; v_gene: TRBV27; CDR3aa: ATTRFQETQY
d_gene: TRBD2; j_gene: TRBJ2-1; v_gene: TRBV10-2; CDR3aa: ASSGLAGWGNEQF
d_gene: .; j_gene: TRBJ2-3; v_gene: TRBV7-6; CDR3aa: ASSLGQGPNPNTDTQY
d_gene: .; j_gene: TRBJ2-7; v_gene: TRBV7-3; CDR3aa: ASSPVGADSYEQY
d_gene: .; j_gene: TRBJ2-3; v_gene: TRBV11-3; CDR3aa: ASSLDPLADTQY
d_gene: .; j_gene: TRBJ2-1; v_gene: TRBV5-1; CDR3aa: ASSREASSYNEQF
d_gene: .; j_gene: TRBJ2-7; v_gene: TRBV7-2; CDR3aa: ASSKTSYEQY
d_gene: TRBD2; j_gene: TRBJ2-5; v_gene: TRBV20-1; CDR3aa: SATSSTSAETQY
d_gene: .; j_gene: TRBJ2-3; v_gene: TRBV19; CDR3aa: ASQDLATDTQY
d_gene: .; j_gene: TRBJ1-5; v_gene: TRBV28; CDR3aa: ASSFFRQPQH
d_gene: .; j_gene: TRBJ1-1; v_gene: TRBV5-1; CDR3aa: ASSGGTARFAF
d_gene: .; j_gene: TRBJ1-4; v_gene: TRBV5-4; CDR3aa: ASRPQDRPNEKLF